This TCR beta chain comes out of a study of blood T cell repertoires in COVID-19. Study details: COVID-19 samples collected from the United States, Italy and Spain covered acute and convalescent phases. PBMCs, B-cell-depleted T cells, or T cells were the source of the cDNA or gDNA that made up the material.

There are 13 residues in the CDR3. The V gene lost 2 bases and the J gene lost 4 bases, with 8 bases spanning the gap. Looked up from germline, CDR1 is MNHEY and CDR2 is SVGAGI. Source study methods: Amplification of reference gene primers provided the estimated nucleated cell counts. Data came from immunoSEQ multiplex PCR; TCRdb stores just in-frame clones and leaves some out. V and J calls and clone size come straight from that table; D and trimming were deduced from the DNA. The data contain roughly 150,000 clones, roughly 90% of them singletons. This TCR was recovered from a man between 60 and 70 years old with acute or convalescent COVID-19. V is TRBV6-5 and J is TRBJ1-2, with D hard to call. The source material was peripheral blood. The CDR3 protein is CASSYGESYGYTF. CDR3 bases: TGTGCCAGCAGTTACGGGGAGAGCTATGGCTACACCTTC.